The 7 T cell receptor beta chains listed next were all sequenced from one sample in a study of CD8 T cells in ankylosing spondylitis. These receptors' antigens are unknown. One entry per CDR3 protein results from TCRdb running MiXCR on the 5' RACE reads. The repertoire holds a few hundred thousand distinct CDR3 sequences, with 15% to 20% as singletons. Study-wide results and limits: Seemingly distinctive of ankylosing spondylitis blood was a TCR beta motif formed by eight highly homologous variants.

The sample taken for sequencing was blood, either unsorted or a sorted T cell fraction (not recorded which). Receptors originate from a male donor with ankylosing spondylitis.

There are a few counts of this clonotype. This chain links TRBV4-1 with TRBJ1-3, with D hard to call. The CDR3 extends over 20 amino acids. The germline V gene encodes CDR1 MGHRA and CDR2 YSYEKL. Deletions cut 3 bases from V and 0 bases from J, with 24 bases between. The CDR3 region has the DNA TGCGCCAGCAGCCAGGACCCTTCCCTCGACGGATCTCGCTCTGGAAACACCATATATTTT. It is translated as CASSQDPSLDGSRSGNTIYF.

This rearrangement joins TRBV5-6 to TRBJ1-1, with a tentative D call TRBD1 (6 bases). The CDR3 runs 13 residues. The germline gives CDR1 SGHDT, CDR2 YYEEEE. V lost 4 bases, J lost 7 bases, and 14 bases lay in between. The CDR3 protein is CASSTGQGSEAFF. The CDR3 DNA is TGTGCCAGCAGCACGGGCCAGGGGAGTGAAGCTTTCTTT.

The V and J genes are TRBV10-3 and TRBJ2-7; 7 bases are shared with TRBD1. Germline lookup yields CDR1 ENHRY and CDR2 SYGVKD. Trimming cost V 4 bases and J 7 bases; bases outside gene matches: 7. This CDR3 is 13 amino acids long. The CDR3 nucleotides read TGTGCCATCAGTGGCCCGGGACAGACTGAGCAGTACTTC. It is translated as CAISGPGQTEQYF.

The gene calls are TRBV29-1 and TRBJ2-7; 10 nucleotides align to TRBD1. V was clipped by 3 bases and J by 4 bases; unmatched bases: 9. From germline, CDR1 is SQVTM and CDR2 ANQGSEA. This CDR3 is 15 amino acids long. The CDR3: CSVDVGTGVVYEQYF. DNA for the CDR3: TGCAGCGTTGACGTCGGGACAGGGGTAGTTTACGAGCAGTACTTC.

This clonotype came up many times. The chain has TRBV12-3 or TRBV12-4 and TRBJ2-3, with 14 bases fitting TRBD2. Germline trimming cut 4 bases from V and 1 base from J; bases unmatched to any gene: 7. CDR3 length: 18 amino acids. This chain's CDR3 is CASSSGLAGDQGTDTQYF. The CDR3 nucleotides are TGTGCCAGCAGTTCGGGACTAGCGGGGGACCAGGGCACAGATACGCAGTATTTT.

This clonotype was seen more than once but under ten times. V gene TRBV20-1 combines with J gene TRBJ2-1; 10 bases match TRBD2. The CDR3 covers 16 residues. Germline V gene lookup returns CDR1 DFQATT and CDR2 SNEGSKA (reference sequence). The junction had 6 bases not matched to a gene; V was cut back by 0 bases and J by 4 bases. The CDR3: CSARDLLAGPYNEQFF. The CDR3 DNA sequence: TGCAGTGCTAGAGATTTACTAGCGGGGCCATACAATGAGCAGTTCTTC.

This clonotype was counted only a few times. This chain links TRBV15 with TRBJ2-1; D gene uncertain. Germline V gene data show CDR1 as LNHNV and CDR2 as YYDKDF (reference sequence). The CDR3 extends over 12 amino acids. Trimming left V 5 bases short and J 5 bases short, with 7 bases between. The chain's CDR3 is CATSGWNNEQFF. The CDR3 DNA reads as TGTGCCACCAGCGGATGGAACAATGAGCAGTTCTTC.